What follows are 20 T cell receptor beta chains derived from one specimen sequenced in a study of T cells in Graves' hyperthyroidism and ophthalmopathy. Amplified regions were TCR beta CDR3 sequences from RNA transcripts. A set of HTBI primers served as the primers for a first-round RT-PCR of the TCR CDR3. Each CDR3 protein is one row after TCRdb ran MiXCR on the multiplex PCR reads. This table has 500,000 to 550,000 distinct CDR3 sequences, approximately 20% appearing once. What was sequenced was blood. Receptors were obtained from a man aged 40-55 years with Graves' ophthalmopathy.

V is TRBV12-3 or TRBV12-4 and J is TRBJ2-2; D unclear. The V end lost 5 bases, the J end lost 4 bases, and 8 bases lay between the germline ends. This CDR3 has 13 residues. CDR3 sequence (DNA): TGTGCCAGCAGTCCGTGGGCCACCGGGGAGCTGTTTTTT. It is translated as CASSPWATGELFF.

The chain couples TRBV6-1 to TRBJ2-3; weak D call: TRBD1 (7 bases). CDR3 length: 14 residues. CDR1 and CDR2 (germline): MNHNS, SASEGT. Deletions cut 6 bases from V and 3 bases from J, with 13 bases between. This CDR3 reads CASRTQGRTDTQYF. CDR3 DNA sequence: TGTGCCAGCAGAACACAGGGGAGGACAGATACGCAGTATTTT.

Ten or more counts support this clonotype. The CDR3 DNA is TGTGCCAGCACCCCGGCTGGGGGTAACACTGAAGCTTTCTTT. It specifies CASTPAGGNTEAFF. The chain combines TRBV6-1 with TRBJ1-1; the D gene is possibly TRBD1 (5 bases). V lost 7 bases, J lost 2 bases, and 14 bases lay in between. Germline-derived CDR1 and CDR2 are MNHNS and SASEGT. The CDR3 extends over 14 amino acids.

At least ten counts were recorded for this clonotype. This rearrangement joins TRBV2 to TRBJ2-6, with 7 bases that match TRBD1. Germline CDR1 and CDR2: SNHLY and FYNNEI. J lost 1 base, V lost 1 base, and 7 bases had no gene match. The CDR3 runs 18 residues. The CDR3 DNA sequence: TGTGCCAGCAGTGAAGTGGGACAGAACTATTCTGGGGCCAACGTCCTGACTTTC. Its translation is CASSEVGQNYSGANVLTF.

This clonotype was recorded many times. The chain uses TRBV20-1 and TRBJ2-1; D gene uncertain. V was cut by 5 bases and J by 5 bases, with 10 bases left in between. CDR3 length: 12 amino acids. The germline gives CDR1 DFQATT, CDR2 SNEGSKA (reference sequence). The CDR3 spells CSAFRSNNEQFF. CDR3 nucleotide sequence: TGCAGTGCTTTTCGTTCGAACAATGAGCAGTTCTTC.

V gene TRBV20-1 combines with J gene TRBJ1-1; D uncertain. V dropped 2 bases and J dropped 1 base, with 11 bases sitting between them. There are 14 residues in the CDR3. Germline CDR1 and CDR2: DFQATT and SNEGSKA (reference sequence). CDR3 protein: CSARSSQSNTEAFF. The CDR3 DNA is TGCAGTGCTAGAAGTTCCCAATCGAACACTGAAGCTTTCTTT.

This clonotype was seen repeatedly, ten times or more. The genes are TRBV5-1 and TRBJ2-7, with D perhaps assigned TRBD1 or TRBD2 (5 bases each). The length of the CDR3 is 14 residues. V was pared by 4 bases and J by 3 bases, with 14 bases between. Germline V gene sequence: CDR1 SGHRS, CDR2 YFSETQ. In nucleotides, the CDR3 is TGCGCCAGCAGCAGGGACGGACGAAACTACGAGCAGTACTTC. This gives the protein CASSRDGRNYEQYF.

This clonotype has ten or more counts. This sequence joins TRBV2 and TRBJ2-6, with a possible D match to TRBD2 (6 bases). The CDR3 is 17 amino acids. V gave up 3 bases and J gave up 4 bases, with 16 bases separating them. The germline gives CDR1 SNHLY, CDR2 FYNNEI. Here the CDR3 reads CASSDGRGRAGANVLTF. DNA for the CDR3: TGTGCCAGCAGTGACGGGAGAGGCAGGGCAGGGGCCAACGTCCTGACTTTC.

CDR3 protein: CASSQEGLREQFF. CDR3 DNA: TGTGCCAGCAGCCAAGAAGGCCTCCGCGAGCAGTTCTTC. V is TRBV14 and J is TRBJ2-1, with D unclear. CDR1 is SGHDN and CDR2 is FVKESK in the germline V gene. Deletions cut 0 bases from V and 10 bases from J, with 10 bases between. This CDR3 comprises 13 residues.

This clonotype occurred many times. The chain links TRBV28 to TRBJ2-7, with a weak D call TRBD2 (6 bases). CDR1 MDHEN and CDR2 SYDVKM come from the germline V gene. V was cut by 7 bases and J by 4 bases, with 26 bases left in between. This CDR3 is built from 17 residues. This CDR3 is CASTPAMRTTRGYEQYF. CDR3 bases: TGTGCCAGCACCCCGGCGATGAGGACTACCCGTGGGTACGAGCAGTACTTC.

This clonotype was detected many times. The genes are TRBV4-2 and TRBJ2-5, with D tentatively TRBD1 (6 bases). Per germline, CDR1 LGHNA and CDR2 YNFKEQ. V was cut by 0 bases and J by 4 bases, with 9 bases left in between. The CDR3 loop spans 14 amino acids. In DNA form, the CDR3 reads TGTGCCAGCAGCCAAGATTCCAGGGGAGAGACCCAGTACTTC. It encodes CASSQDSRGETQYF.

The chain employs TRBV12-3 or TRBV12-4 and TRBJ1-5, with 9 bases aligning to TRBD1. The V segment lost 6 bases and the J segment 6 bases; nucleotides outside the gene matches: 6. The CDR3 covers 14 residues. The CDR3 region has the DNA TGTGCCAGCAGCCACGACAGGGGGACTCAGCCCCAGCATTTT. Its translation is CASSHDRGTQPQHF.

This clonotype was seen ten or more times. The chain couples TRBV5-1 to TRBJ2-2; D gene uncertain. The CDR3 length is 14 residues. The V end lost 4 bases, the J end lost 7 bases, and 14 bases lay between the germline ends. Germline assignment: CDR1 SGHRS and CDR2 YFSETQ. The DNA of the CDR3 is TGCGCCAGCAGCCTCCTTACATTTCTCGGGGAGCTGTTTTTT. Translation gives CASSLLTFLGELFF.

V and J are TRBV7-9 and TRBJ1-1; 8 nucleotides align to TRBD1. There are 16 residues in the CDR3. CDR1 SEHNR and CDR2 FQNEAQ come from the germline V gene (reference sequence). Losses at the gene ends were 2 bases for V and 6 bases for J; bases not matched to a gene: 11. Written as DNA, the CDR3 is TGTGCCAGCAGCTTATTCGGATTTGGGACAGGTGCTGAAGCTTTCTTT. Protein: CASSLFGFGTGAEAFF.

This clonotype came up a few times. The chain couples TRBV9 to TRBJ2-2; 12 nucleotides match TRBD2. The germline V gene has CDR1 SGDLS and CDR2 YYNGEE. CDR3 length equals 18 residues. V lost 5 bases to trimming and J lost 0 bases; unmatched junction nucleotides: 8. CDR3 bases: TGTGCCAGCAGTCAGACTAGCGGGGGCCCTTCGAACACCGGGGAGCTGTTTTTT. Translating gives CASSQTSGGPSNTGELFF.

The chain has TRBV7-9 and TRBJ1-3; D unresolved. V dropped 7 bases and J dropped 0 bases, with 10 bases sitting between them. The CDR3 totals 14 residues. Germline V gene sequence: CDR1 SEHNR, CDR2 FQNEAQ (reference sequence). CDR3 protein: CASTYSYSGNTIYF. CDR3 coding DNA: TGTGCCAGCACCTACAGCTACTCTGGAAACACCATATATTTT.

In its sample, this clonotype was seen many times. This chain links TRBV6-6 with TRBJ2-1, with 9 positions matching TRBD1. The CDR3 is 16 amino acids. Per germline, CDR1 MNHNY and CDR2 SVGAGI (reference sequence). Germline trimming cut 0 bases from V and 4 bases from J; bases unmatched to any gene: 4. Written as DNA, the CDR3 is TGTGCCAGCAGTTACTCCGGGACAGGGACTTACAATGAGCAGTTCTTC. Amino acids: CASSYSGTGTYNEQFF.

This clonotype was detected only once. The chain has TRBV3-1 and TRBJ2-1, with 11 bases aligning to TRBD2. V gave up 6 bases and J gave up 2 bases; unmatched junction bases: 9. This CDR3 comprises 17 residues. Germline V gene sequence: CDR1 LGHDT, CDR2 YNNKEL (reference sequence). The CDR3 loop reads CASRRSGLAEAYNEQFF. CDR3 DNA sequence: TGTGCCAGCAGGCGATCGGGACTAGCGGAAGCCTACAATGAGCAGTTCTTC.

This clonotype was detected only a few times. The chain recombines TRBV28 with TRBJ1-5, with a weak D call TRBD1 (5 bases). Trimming cost V 2 bases and J 2 bases, with 10 bases left between them. The germline gives CDR1 MDHEN, CDR2 SYDVKM. This CDR3 has 15 amino acids. For the CDR3, the DNA is TGTGCCAGCAGTTTACGACAGCGGGGCAATCAGCCCCAGCATTTT. It encodes CASSLRQRGNQPQHF. Full variable domain (outside the CDR3, taken from reference TRBV28 and TRBJ1-5): DVKVTQSSRYLVKRTGEKVFLECVQDMDHENMFWYRQDPGLGLRLIYFSYDVKMKEKGDIPEGYSVSREKKERFSLILESASTNQTSMYLCASSLRQRGNQPQHFGDGTRLSIL.

A few counts support this clonotype. V usage is TRBV9 and J usage is TRBJ2-1; D perhaps matches TRBD2 (6 bases). Deletions cut 9 bases from V and 9 bases from J, with 19 bases between. CDR1 and CDR2 from the germline V gene are SGDLS and YYNGEE. This CDR3 is built from 13 residues. The DNA for the CDR3 is TGTGCCACCTCGATGGGGGGTGCTGGTGAGCAGTTCTTC. Amino acids: CATSMGGAGEQFF. Variable domain in full (rest from reference TRBV9 and TRBJ2-1): DSGVTQTPKHLITATGQRVTLRCSPRSGDLSVYWYQQSLDQGLQFLIQYYNGEERAKGNILERFSAQQFPDLHSELNLSSLELGDSALYFCATSMGGAGEQFFGPGTRLTVL.